This note documents a single TCR beta chain sequence. The antigen is unknown. All of the isolated RNA was reverse transcribed, so expressed TCRB transcripts were sequenced. Assay used: immunoSEQ multiplex PCR; TCRdb lists only in-frame clones, some missing. The table includes 200,000 to 300,000 clones, about 71% detected once. These data originate in a study of beta chain features in type 1 diabetes. About the study: The samples had roughly 100,000,000 sorted cells examined in all. Study outcomes and limitations: Patients with Type 1 diabetes showed moderately but significantly shorter TCRB CDR3s in all four CD4+ subsets. Patients' naive, central memory and regulatory TCRB repertoires appeared more alike than those of healthy donors. HLA effects on TCRB rearrangement stayed unresolved here.

CDR1 and CDR2 from the germline V gene are GTSNPN and SVGIG (reference sequence). CDR3 length: 13 residues. V was cut by 3 bases and J by 7 bases, with 15 bases left in between. Sequencing input: naive CD4+ T cells from blood. This sequence was found in a man aged 25-45 years in good health. The chain combines TRBV30 with TRBJ2-5, with D possibly TRBD1 on 5 matching bases. The CDR3 DNA is TGTGCCTGGAGCAGAGGCAGGGATGGGACCCAGTACTTC. It specifies CAWSRGRDGTQYF.